This TCR beta chain was found in a study of human T cells and chemical hapten exposure. Study outcomes and limitations: Relative to control repertoires, expanded TCRs gave rise to significantly more large CDR3 similarity clusters.

Points on this clonotype: Its antigen is still unknown.

Individual cDNA molecules (in the library) carried attached unique molecular identifiers. TCRdb ran MiXCR on the RACE reads and lists one entry per CDR3 protein. This table holds 350,000 to 400,000 distinct CDR3 sequences, 5% to 6.5% found once. Specified time point: pre-sensitization, week 0. The treatment was: therapeutic diphenylcyclopropenone sensitization with weekly scalp DPC. The CDR3 has 13 amino acids. Trimming took 7 bases from V and 8 from J; bases not matched to a gene: 8. Germline CDR1 SGHVS, CDR2 FQNEAQ. The chain uses TRBV7-8 and TRBJ1-2; 9 bases agree with TRBD1. The receptor's source is a woman aged 45 to 65 with alopecia areata. Some clones in this sample may be carry-over from other donors' samples. Sequencing used whole blood, obtained in connection with sensitization to the hapten diphenylcyclopropenone (DPC). CDR3 amino acids: CASTQDRGGGYTF. The CDR3 DNA follows: TGTGCCAGCACCCAAGACAGGGGGGGCGGCTACACCTTC.